These 5 T cell receptor beta chains originate from one sample sequenced in a study of OX40 agonist ivuxolimab in advanced cancers. Assay used: immunoSEQ multiplex PCR; TCRdb lists only in-frame clones, some missing. The sample lists over 55,000 clones, about 88% seen once, with around 0.6% in the top ten. The specimen comprised CD4+ or CD8+ T cells sorted from blood, sampled in a trial of the OX40 agonist ivuxolimab. These receptors all come from an adult with an advanced solid tumor such as melanoma, head and neck, liver or kidney cancer.

This chain links TRBV4-3 with TRBJ2-7; D may match TRBD1 or TRBD2 (5 bases each). The V gene lost 4 bases and the J gene lost 0 bases, with 10 bases spanning the gap. The CDR3 consists of 14 residues. The germline V gene encodes CDR1 LGHNA and CDR2 YSLEER. CDR3 sequence: CASSRDRDSYEQYF. The CDR3 region has the DNA TGCGCCAGCAGCCGGGACCGAGACTCCTACGAGCAGTACTTC.

The chain uses TRBV18 and TRBJ1-1, with unresolved D. The CDR3 covers 13 residues. Germline CDR1 KGHSH, CDR2 LQKENI. V was trimmed by 2 bases and J by 10 bases, leaving 14 bases between them. CDR3 coding DNA: TGTGCCAGCTCACCAGGGCAGGCAAAGGGAGCTTTCTTT. Translated, it gives CASSPGQAKGAFF. The whole variable domain, filled in from reference TRBV18 and TRBJ1-1, reads NAGVMQNPRHLVRRRGQEARLRCSPMKGHSHVYWYRQLPEEGLKFMVYLQKENIIDESGMPKERFSAEFPKEGPSILRIQQVVRGDSAAYFCASSPGQAKGAFFGQGTRLTVV.

This clone is a singleton in its sample. In DNA form, the CDR3 reads TGCGCCAGCAGCCAAGGAGGACGGGTCCAGGGAGGGGAAAAACTGTTTTTT. Translating it yields CASSQGGRVQGGEKLFF. The chain combines TRBV4-3 with TRBJ1-4; perhaps TRBD1 as D (5 bases). The CDR3 covers 17 residues. Trimming left V 1 base short and J 8 bases short, with 20 bases between. Germline V gives CDR1 LGHNA, CDR2 YSLEER.

The chain joins TRBV7-2 to TRBJ2-1; 7 bases match TRBD1. This CDR3 is built from 13 residues. Trimming cost V 5 bases and J 6 bases; bases outside gene matches: 4. Looked up from germline, CDR1 is SGHTA and CDR2 is FQGNSA. The CDR3, as DNA: TGTGCCAGCAGCCTTGACAGGGCCAATGAGCAGTTCTTC. It encodes CASSLDRANEQFF.

This chain connects TRBV18 to TRBJ2-5; weak D call: TRBD2 (6 bases). Germline CDR1 reads KGHSH; CDR2 reads LQKENI. V was pared by 6 bases and J by 5 bases, with 25 bases between. The CDR3 has 17 residues. The CDR3 sequence: CASSPPRRAGRWETQYF. CDR3 in DNA: TGTGCCAGCTCCCCCCCTCGGCGGGCGGGGAGGTGGGAGACCCAGTACTTC.